This TCR beta chain stems from a study of cytomegalovirus exposure and HLA in healthy donors. Study at large: An early release of data contained about 85 million unique TCRs, which came from HLA-typed donors.

Comment on this clone: Antigen: not known.

Whole-study findings and limits: According to an earlier analysis, most TCR beta V segments yielded productive rearrangements about 90% or about 30% of the time.

Use of 60 Vbeta and 13 Jbeta primers characterized the PCR. Some clones are missing from TCRdb's copy, which holds only in-frame ones; the method was immunoSEQ multiplex PCR. The sample records about 93,000 clones, approximately 80% being singletons. Sequencing was done on a sample of PBMCs. The receptor was isolated from a man aged 45-65 years in good health and CMV-seronegative.

The CDR3 sequence is CAISVEGAQEGYTF. The CDR3 region has the DNA TGTGCCATCAGTGTCGAGGGGGCGCAGGAAGGCTACACCTTC. The genes are TRBV10-3 and TRBJ1-2; 7 positions match TRBD1. Losses at the gene ends were 4 bases for V and 8 bases for J; bases not matched to a gene: 10. There are 14 residues in the CDR3. Germline lookup yields CDR1 ENHRY and CDR2 SYGVKD.